This passage covers 6 T cell receptor beta chains from one sample sequenced in a study of T cells in Graves' hyperthyroidism and ophthalmopathy. RNA transcripts served as the template for amplifying TCR beta CDR3 regions. With the HTBI primer set, the TCR CDR3 went through a first round of RT-PCR. TCRdb re-analysed the multiplex PCR reads in MiXCR, keeping a single row per CDR3 protein. The data show more than 500,000 distinct CDR3 sequences, with roughly 15% seen just once and approximately 4.3% held by the top ten. Material: blood. These receptors came from a woman between 35 and 50 years old with Graves' ophthalmopathy.

This clonotype was seen repeatedly, ten times or more. This sequence joins TRBV6-5 and TRBJ2-7; no firm D call. V was cut by 0 bases and J by 0 bases, with 9 bases left in between. The length of the CDR3 is 15 residues. Germline CDR1 is MNHEY and CDR2 is SVGAGI. The CDR3 protein is CASSYSGRLSYEQYF. CDR3 nucleotides: TGTGCCAGCAGTTACTCCGGCAGACTCTCCTACGAGCAGTACTTC.

This clonotype was observed at least ten times. The chain couples TRBV11-2 to TRBJ2-5, with unresolved D. The germline CDR1 and CDR2 sequences are SGHAT and FQNNGV. This CDR3 comprises 16 residues. Trimming took 1 base from V and 5 from J, leaving 17 bases between them. The CDR3, as DNA: TGTGCCAGCAGCTTAGGAATGGGAACTTCTTATGAGACCCAGTACTTC. Its protein is CASSLGMGTSYETQYF.

There are many counts of this clonotype. This sequence joins TRBV6-1 and TRBJ1-5; the D gene is possibly TRBD1 (5 bases). This CDR3 comprises 15 residues. The V and J ends lost 4 bases and 0 bases respectively, with 10 bases between them. The germline V gene encodes CDR1 MNHNS and CDR2 SASEGT. The CDR3 nucleotides read TGTGCCAGCAGTGGGACATTTAATAGCAATCAGCCCCAGCATTTT. Its protein product is CASSGTFNSNQPQHF.

This clonotype came up many times. This chain uses TRBV6-1 with TRBJ1-6, with D unresolved. The CDR3 runs 14 residues. Germline loops: CDR1 MNHNS, CDR2 SASEGT. V shed 6 bases and J shed 4 bases, with 10 bases lying between them. CDR3 sequence: CASSFDTYNSPLHF. As DNA, the CDR3 is TGTGCCAGCAGCTTCGACACATATAATTCACCCCTCCACTTT.

This clonotype was seen ten or more times. This sequence joins TRBV29-1 and TRBJ2-7; D not resolved. Germline-derived CDR1 and CDR2 are SQVTM and ANQGSEA. The V end was cut by 6 bases, the J end by 5 bases, with 8 bases between. The CDR3 contains 10 residues. CDR3 sequence (DNA): TGCAGCGTGCTCTTAGACGAGCAGTACTTC. This encodes CSVLLDEQYF.

This clonotype was counted many times. The chain combines TRBV28 with TRBJ2-7; TRBD1 matches 11 bases. This CDR3 has 15 amino acids. V gave up 6 bases and J gave up 4 bases; unmatched junction bases: 8. Germline V gene lookup returns CDR1 MDHEN and CDR2 SYDVKM. CDR3 protein: CASSPWTGGLYEQYF. DNA for the CDR3: TGTGCCAGCAGCCCCTGGACAGGGGGCCTATACGAGCAGTACTTC.